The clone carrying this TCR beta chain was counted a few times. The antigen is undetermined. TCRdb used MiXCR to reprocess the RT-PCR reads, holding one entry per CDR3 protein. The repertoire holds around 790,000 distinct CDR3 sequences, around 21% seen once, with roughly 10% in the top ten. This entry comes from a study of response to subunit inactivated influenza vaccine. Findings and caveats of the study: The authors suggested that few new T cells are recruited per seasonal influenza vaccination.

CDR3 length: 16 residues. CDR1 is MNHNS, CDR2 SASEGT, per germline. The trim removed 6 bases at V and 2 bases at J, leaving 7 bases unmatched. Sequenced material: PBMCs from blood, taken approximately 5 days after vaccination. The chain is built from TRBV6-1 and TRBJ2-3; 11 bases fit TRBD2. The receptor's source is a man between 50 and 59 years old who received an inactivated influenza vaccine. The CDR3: CASRRLAGGTTDTQYF. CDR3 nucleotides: TGTGCCAGCAGGAGGCTAGCGGGGGGAACCACAGATACGCAGTATTTT.